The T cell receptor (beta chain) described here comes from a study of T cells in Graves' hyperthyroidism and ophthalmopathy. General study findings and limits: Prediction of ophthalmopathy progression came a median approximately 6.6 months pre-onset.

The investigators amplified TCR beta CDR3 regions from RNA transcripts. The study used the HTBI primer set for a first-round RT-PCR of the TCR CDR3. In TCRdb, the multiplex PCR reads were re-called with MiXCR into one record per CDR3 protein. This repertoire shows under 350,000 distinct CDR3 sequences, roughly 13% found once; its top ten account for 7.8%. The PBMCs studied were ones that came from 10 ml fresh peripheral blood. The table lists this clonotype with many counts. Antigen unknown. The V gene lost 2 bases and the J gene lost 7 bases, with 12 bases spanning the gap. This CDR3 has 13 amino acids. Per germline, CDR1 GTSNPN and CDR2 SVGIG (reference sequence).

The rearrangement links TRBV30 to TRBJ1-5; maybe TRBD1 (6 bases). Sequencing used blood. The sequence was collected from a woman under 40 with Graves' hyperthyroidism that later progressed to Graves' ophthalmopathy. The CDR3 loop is CAWSLGGRQPQHF. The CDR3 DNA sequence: TGTGCCTGGAGTTTAGGGGGACGGCAGCCCCAGCATTTT.